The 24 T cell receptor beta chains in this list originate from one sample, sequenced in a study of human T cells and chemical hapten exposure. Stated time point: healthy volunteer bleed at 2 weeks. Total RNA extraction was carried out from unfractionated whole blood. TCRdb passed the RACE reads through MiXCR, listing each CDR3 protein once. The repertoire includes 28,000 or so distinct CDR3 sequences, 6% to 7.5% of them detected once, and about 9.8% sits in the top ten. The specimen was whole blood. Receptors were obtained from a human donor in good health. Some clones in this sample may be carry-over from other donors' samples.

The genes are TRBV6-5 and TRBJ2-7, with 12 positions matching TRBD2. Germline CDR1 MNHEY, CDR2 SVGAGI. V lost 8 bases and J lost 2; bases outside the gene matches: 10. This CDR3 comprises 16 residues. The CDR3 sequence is CASQALAGGSPYEQYF. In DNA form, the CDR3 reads TGTGCCAGCCAGGCGCTAGCGGGAGGGTCCCCCTACGAGCAGTACTTC.

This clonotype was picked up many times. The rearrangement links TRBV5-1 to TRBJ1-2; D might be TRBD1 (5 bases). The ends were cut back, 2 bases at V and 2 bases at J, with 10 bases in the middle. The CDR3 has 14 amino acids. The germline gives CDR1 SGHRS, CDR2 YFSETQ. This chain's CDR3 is CASSFPDKNYGYTF. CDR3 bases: TGCGCCAGCAGCTTCCCGGACAAAAACTATGGCTACACCTTC.

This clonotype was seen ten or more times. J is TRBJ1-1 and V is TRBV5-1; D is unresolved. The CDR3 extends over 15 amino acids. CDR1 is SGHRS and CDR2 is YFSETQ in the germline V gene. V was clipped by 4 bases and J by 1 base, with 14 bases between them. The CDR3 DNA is TGCGCCAGCAGCCTCCAAGCGGTTCCGAACACTGAAGCTTTCTTT. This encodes CASSLQAVPNTEAFF. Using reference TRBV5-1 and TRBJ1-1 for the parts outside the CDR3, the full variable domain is KAGVTQTPRYLIKTRGQQVTLSCSPISGHRSVSWYQQTPGQGLQFLFEYFSETQRNKGNFPGRFSGRQFSNSRSEMNVSTLELGDSALYLCASSLQAVPNTEAFFGQGTRLTVV.

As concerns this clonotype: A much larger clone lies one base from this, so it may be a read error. The CDR3 reads CATSSTRGRAIEQFF. CDR3 DNA sequence: TGTGCCACCAGCAGCACTCGCGGGAGGGCGATTGAGCAGTTCTTC. This sequence joins TRBV15 and TRBJ2-1, with 9 bases that match TRBD2. The length of the CDR3 is 15 residues. V dropped 3 bases and J dropped 9; count of bases not matched to a gene: 9. Germline V gene lookup returns CDR1 LNHNV and CDR2 YYDKDF (reference sequence).

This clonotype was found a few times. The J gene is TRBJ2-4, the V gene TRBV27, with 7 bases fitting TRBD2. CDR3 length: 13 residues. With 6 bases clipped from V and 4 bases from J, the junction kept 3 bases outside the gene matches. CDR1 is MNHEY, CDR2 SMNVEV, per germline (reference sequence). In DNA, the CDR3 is TGTGCCAGCAGACAAGCGGGAAAAAACATTCAGTACTTC. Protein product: CASRQAGKNIQYF.

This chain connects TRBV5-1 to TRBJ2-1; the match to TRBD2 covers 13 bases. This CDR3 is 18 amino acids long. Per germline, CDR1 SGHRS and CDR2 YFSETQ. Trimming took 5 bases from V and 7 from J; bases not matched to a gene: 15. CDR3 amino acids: CASSLFPGLAGSENEQFF. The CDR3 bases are TGCGCCAGCAGTCTTTTCCCGGGACTAGCGGGATCCGAAAATGAGCAGTTCTTC.

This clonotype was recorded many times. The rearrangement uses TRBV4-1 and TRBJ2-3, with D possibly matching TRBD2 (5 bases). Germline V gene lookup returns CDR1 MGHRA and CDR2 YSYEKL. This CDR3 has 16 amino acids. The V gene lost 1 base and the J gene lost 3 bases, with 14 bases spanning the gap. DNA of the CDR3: TGCGCCAGCAGCCAAGTAAACCTAGTAGCGACAGATACGCAGTATTTT. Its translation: CASSQVNLVATDTQYF.

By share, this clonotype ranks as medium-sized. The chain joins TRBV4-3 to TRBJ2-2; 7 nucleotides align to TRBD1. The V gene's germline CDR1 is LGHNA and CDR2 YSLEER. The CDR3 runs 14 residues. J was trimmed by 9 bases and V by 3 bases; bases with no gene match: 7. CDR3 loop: CASSHGTDHRELFF. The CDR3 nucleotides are TGCGCCAGCAGCCACGGGACAGACCACCGGGAGCTGTTTTTT.

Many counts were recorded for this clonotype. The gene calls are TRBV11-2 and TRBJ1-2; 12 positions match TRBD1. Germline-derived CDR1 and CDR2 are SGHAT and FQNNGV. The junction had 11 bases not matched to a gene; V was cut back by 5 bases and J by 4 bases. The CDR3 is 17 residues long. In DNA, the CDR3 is TGTGCCAGCAGCCCCATCCGGGACAGGGGGCGAGGCTATGGCTACACCTTC. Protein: CASSPIRDRGRGYGYTF.

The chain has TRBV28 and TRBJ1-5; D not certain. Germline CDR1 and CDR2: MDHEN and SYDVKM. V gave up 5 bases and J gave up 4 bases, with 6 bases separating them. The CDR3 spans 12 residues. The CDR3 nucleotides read TGTGCCAGCAGTCACCTTAATCAGCCCCAGCATTTT. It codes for CASSHLNQPQHF.

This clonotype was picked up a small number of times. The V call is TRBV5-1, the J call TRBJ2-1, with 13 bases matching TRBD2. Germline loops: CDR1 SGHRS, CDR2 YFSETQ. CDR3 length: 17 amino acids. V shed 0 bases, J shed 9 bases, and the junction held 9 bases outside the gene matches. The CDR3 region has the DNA TGCGCCAGCAGCTTGGCCCTACTAGCGGGGGGGTATGGTGAGCAGTTCTTC. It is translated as CASSLALLAGGYGEQFF.

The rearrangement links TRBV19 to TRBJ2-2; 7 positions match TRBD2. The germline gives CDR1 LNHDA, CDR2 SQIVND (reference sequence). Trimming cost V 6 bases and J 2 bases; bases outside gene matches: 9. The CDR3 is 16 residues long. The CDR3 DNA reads TGTGCCAGTAGGCTGGGCGGGGGAGTTAACACCGGGGAGCTGTTTTTT. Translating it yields CASRLGGGVNTGELFF.

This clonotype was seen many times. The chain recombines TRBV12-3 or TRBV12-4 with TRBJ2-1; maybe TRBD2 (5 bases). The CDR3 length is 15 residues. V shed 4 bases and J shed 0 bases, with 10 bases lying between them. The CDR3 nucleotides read TGTGCCAGCAGTTCGGACTTCTTCTCCTACAATGAGCAGTTCTTC. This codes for CASSSDFFSYNEQFF.

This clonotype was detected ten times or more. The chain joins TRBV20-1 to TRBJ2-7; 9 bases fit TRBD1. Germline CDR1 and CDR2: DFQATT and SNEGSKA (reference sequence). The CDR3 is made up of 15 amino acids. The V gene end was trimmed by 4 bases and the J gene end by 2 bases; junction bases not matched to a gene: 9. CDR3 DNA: TGCAGTGCTACCCCCGCGACAGGGGGAACCTACGAGCAGTACTTC. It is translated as CSATPATGGTYEQYF.

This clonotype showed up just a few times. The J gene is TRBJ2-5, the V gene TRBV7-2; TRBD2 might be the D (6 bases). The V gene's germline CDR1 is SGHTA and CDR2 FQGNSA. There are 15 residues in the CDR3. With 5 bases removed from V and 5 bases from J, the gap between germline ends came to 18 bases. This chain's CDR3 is CASSRGVTSTETQYF. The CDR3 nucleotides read TGTGCCAGCAGCCGAGGGGTCACTAGCACCGAGACCCAGTACTTC.

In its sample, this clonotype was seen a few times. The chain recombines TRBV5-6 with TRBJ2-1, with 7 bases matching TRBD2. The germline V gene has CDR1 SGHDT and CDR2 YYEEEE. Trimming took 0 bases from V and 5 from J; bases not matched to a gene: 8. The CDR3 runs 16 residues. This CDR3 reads CASSLGLAITHNEQFF. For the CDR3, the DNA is TGTGCCAGCAGCTTGGGACTAGCAATAACCCACAATGAGCAGTTCTTC.

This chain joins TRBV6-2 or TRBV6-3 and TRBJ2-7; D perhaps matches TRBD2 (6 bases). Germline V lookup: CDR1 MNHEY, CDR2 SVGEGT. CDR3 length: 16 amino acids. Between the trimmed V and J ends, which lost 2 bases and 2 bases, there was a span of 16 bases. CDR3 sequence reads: CASSYRSWDSTYEQYF. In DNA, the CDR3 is TGTGCCAGCAGTTACCGCTCTTGGGACTCAACCTACGAGCAGTACTTC.

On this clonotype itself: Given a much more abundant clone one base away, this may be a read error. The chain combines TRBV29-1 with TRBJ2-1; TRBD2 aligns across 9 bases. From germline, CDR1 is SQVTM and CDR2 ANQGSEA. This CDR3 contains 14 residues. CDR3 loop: CSGVAGANYNVQFF. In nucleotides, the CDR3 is TGCAGCGGGGTAGCGGGAGCAAACTACAATGTGCAGTTCTTC.

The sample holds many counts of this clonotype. CDR3 sequence: CASSVDMGGGIYGYTF. CDR3 DNA sequence: TGTGCCAGCAGCGTAGATATGGGGGGAGGGATCTATGGCTACACCTTC. The rearrangement joins TRBV9 to TRBJ1-2; TRBD1 might be the D (5 bases). V shed 0 bases and J shed 4 bases, with 16 bases lying between them. Germline V gives CDR1 SGDLS, CDR2 YYNGEE. The length of the CDR3 is 16 residues.

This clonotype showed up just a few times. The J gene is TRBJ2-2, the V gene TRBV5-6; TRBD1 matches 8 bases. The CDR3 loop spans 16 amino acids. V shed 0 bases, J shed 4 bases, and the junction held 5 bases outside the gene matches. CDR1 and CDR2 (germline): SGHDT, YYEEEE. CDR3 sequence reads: CASSLAGQGITGELFF. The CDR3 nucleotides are TGTGCCAGCAGCTTGGCAGGACAGGGAATCACCGGGGAGCTGTTTTTT.

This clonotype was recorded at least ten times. The CDR3, as DNA: TGCAGCGTTGAAGATCGGCCAGGGAGGACCGGGGAGCTGTTTTTT. This codes for CSVEDRPGRTGELFF. The chain couples TRBV29-1 to TRBJ2-2; perhaps TRBD2 as D (6 bases). Trimming removed 0 bases at V and 5 bases at J, with 13 bases between. The germline V gene encodes CDR1 SQVTM and CDR2 ANQGSEA. The length of the CDR3 is 15 residues.

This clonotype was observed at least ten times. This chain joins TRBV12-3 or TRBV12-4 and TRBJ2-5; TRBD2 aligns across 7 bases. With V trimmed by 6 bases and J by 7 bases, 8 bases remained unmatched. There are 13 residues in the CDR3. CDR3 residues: CASSRGSLRTQYF. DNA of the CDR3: TGTGCCAGCAGCCGCGGGAGTCTCAGGACCCAGTACTTC.

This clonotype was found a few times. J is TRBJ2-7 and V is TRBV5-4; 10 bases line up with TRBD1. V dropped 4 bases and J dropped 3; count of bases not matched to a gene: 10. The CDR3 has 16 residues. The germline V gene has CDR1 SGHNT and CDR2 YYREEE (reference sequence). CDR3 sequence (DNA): TGTGCCAGCAGCGTCGGCGGACAGGGGGTTAACTACGAGCAGTACTTC. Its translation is CASSVGGQGVNYEQYF.

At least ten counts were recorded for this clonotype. CDR3 sequence reads: CAIRDSGGLYNEQFF. The CDR3 DNA sequence: TGTGCCATCAGAGATAGCGGGGGGCTTTACAATGAGCAGTTCTTC. The chain recombines TRBV10-3 with TRBJ2-1, with TRBD2 identical over 10 bases. CDR3 length: 15 amino acids. V gave up 6 bases and J gave up 4 bases; unmatched junction bases: 6. The germline V gene encodes CDR1 ENHRY and CDR2 SYGVKD.